This T cell receptor (beta chain) was identified during a study of beta chain features in type 1 diabetes. Investigators reverse transcribed all isolated RNA, so they sequenced expressed TCRB transcripts. Naive, central memory and regulatory T cell samples came to a mean of approximately 3.6 million reads. Data came from immunoSEQ multiplex PCR; TCRdb stores just in-frame clones and leaves some out. The sample lists hundreds of thousands of clones, under 70% occurring once. The CDR3 is made up of 14 amino acids. V lost 7 bases and J 4 bases, leaving 14 bases between the germline ends. Per the germline V gene, CDR1 is LNHDA and CDR2 is SQIVND (reference sequence). A note on this clone: Its specificity is not known.

Overall study findings and caveats: People with Type 1 diabetes carried modestly yet significantly shorter TCRB CDR3s in all four CD4+ subsets.

Sequences were obtained from naive CD4+ T cells from blood. The TCR comes from a man younger than 45 in good health. This chain uses TRBV19 with TRBJ2-1, with D tentatively TRBD1 or TRBD2 (6 bases each). CDR3 loop: CASTLTGTYNEQFF. The CDR3, as DNA: TGTGCCAGTACCCTCACAGGGACTTACAATGAGCAGTTCTTC.